This TCR beta chain originates from a study of T cell changes during pregnancy in multiple sclerosis. Method: immunoSEQ multiplex PCR; TCRdb's copy keeps in-frame clones and lacks some. The table records approximately 40,000 clones, 80% to 95% of them present only once. There are 13 residues in the CDR3. Trimming cost V 9 bases and J 6 bases, with 16 bases left between them. Germline CDR1 reads LNHNV; CDR2 reads YYDKDF (reference sequence). V gene TRBV15 combines with J gene TRBJ2-3; possible D gene TRBD1, 7 bases. The receptor was derived from a female donor with multiple sclerosis, enrolled in a pregnancy study. Sequencing used CD8+ T cells from peripheral blood mononuclear cells, obtained after pregnancy. The CDR3 here is CATQEGAEDTQYF. The DNA for the CDR3 is TGTGCCACTCAGGAGGGGGCCGAGGATACGCAGTATTTT.